This TCR beta chain was sequenced for a study of T-cell memory formation after mild COVID-19. Study context: The TCR clusters were mostly specific to one donor.

Each CDR3 protein is one row after TCRdb ran MiXCR on the 5' RACE reads. The table has a few hundred thousand distinct CDR3 sequences, 20% to 25% seen once. CDR1 is SEHNR, CDR2 FQNEAQ, per germline (reference sequence). V lost 1 base and J 0 bases, leaving 7 bases between the germline ends. The CDR3 consists of 15 residues. The chain employs TRBV7-9 and TRBJ1-3; the D is unclear. Sequencing was performed on PBMCs or a T cell subset sorted from them (not recorded which). This clonotype was obtained from an adult woman who had mild COVID-19 (a few samples of this study predate the infection). Cell type and time point are not known. The CDR3 reads CASSLDAFSGNTIYF. The DNA of the CDR3 is TGTGCCAGCAGCTTAGATGCCTTCTCTGGAAACACCATATATTTT.